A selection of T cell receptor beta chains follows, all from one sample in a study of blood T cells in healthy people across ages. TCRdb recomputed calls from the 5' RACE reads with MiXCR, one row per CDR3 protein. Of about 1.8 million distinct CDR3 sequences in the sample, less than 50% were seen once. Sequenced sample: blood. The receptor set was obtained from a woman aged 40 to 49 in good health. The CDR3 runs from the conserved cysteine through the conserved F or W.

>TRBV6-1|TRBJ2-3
CASGLRTGRYTDTQYF
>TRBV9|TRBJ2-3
CASSVRGDSSTDTQYF
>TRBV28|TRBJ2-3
CASSSGAGTQYF
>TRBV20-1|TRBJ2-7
CSALSGTSAYEQYF
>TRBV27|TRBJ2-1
CASSLSSGVEEFF
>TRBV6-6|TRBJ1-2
CASSNPPRGENYGYTF
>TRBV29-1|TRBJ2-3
CSVEGSWDADTQYF
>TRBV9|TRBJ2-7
CASSVGDGSYEQYF
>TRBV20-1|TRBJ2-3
CSASQGWTPVLGTQYF
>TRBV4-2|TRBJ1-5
CASSQDNQPQHF
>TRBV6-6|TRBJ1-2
CASSYPQRFNYGYTF
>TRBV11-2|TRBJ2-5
CASSILSDRAETQYF
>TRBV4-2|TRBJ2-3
CASSQTGTSVPTHDTQYF
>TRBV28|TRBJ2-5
CASRGGPIQETQYF
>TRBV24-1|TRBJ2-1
CATSDPGLAPRWQFF
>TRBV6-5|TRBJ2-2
CASTQHDRVDGELFF
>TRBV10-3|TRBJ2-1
CAISAMTSGGGNEQFF
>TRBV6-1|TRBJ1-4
CASSHRGGGEEKLFF
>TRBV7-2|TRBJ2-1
CASSLRPQRSRAAINEQFF
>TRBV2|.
CASSEPGEGAKETQYF
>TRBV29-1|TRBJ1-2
CSVDPVRQGDYGYTF
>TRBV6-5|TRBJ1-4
CASSLTLNEKLFF
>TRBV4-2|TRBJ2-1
CASSQGGRGGLSDEQFF
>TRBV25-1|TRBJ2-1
CASSEWETSGVFF
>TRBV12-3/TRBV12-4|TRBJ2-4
CASSFSQENIQYF
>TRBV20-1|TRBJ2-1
CSASSLAGSYNEQFF
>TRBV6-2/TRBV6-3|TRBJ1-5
CASSTTGTANQPQHF
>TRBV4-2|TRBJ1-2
CASSQGEMGGYTF
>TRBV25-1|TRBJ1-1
CASRELGGMNTEAFF
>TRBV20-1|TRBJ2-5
CSAMHSQGEETQYF
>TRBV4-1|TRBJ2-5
CASGQSGRETQYF
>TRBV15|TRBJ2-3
CATSRRAADTQYF
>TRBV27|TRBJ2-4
CASSLRGLAKNIQYF
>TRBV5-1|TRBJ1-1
CASSLSSSEAFF
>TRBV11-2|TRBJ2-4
CASSLDTLAKNIQYF
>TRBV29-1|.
CSGGPYTSYEQYF
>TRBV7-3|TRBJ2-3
CASSLFGTGSTDTQYF
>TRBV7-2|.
CASSRGSSLSYNEQYF
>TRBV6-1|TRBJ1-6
CASRFTGNSPLHF
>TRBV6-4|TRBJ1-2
CASSVRLGANYGYTF
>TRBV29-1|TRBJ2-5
CSVLPTSRGAQKTQYF
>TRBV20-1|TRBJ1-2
CSAPVGVGYTF